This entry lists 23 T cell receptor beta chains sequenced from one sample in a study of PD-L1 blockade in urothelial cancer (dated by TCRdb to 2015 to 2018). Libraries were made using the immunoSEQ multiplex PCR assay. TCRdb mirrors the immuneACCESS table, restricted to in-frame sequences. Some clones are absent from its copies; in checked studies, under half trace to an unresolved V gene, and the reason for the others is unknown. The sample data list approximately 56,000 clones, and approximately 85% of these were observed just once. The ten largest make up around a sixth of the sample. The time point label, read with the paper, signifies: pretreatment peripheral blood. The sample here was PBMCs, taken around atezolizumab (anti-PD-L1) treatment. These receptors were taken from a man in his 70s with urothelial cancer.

CDR3 sequence reads: CASSLAPGQTFEAFF. For the CDR3, the DNA is TGTGCCAGCAGCTTAGCCCCGGGACAGACCTTTGAAGCTTTCTTT. The chain combines TRBV11-2 with TRBJ1-1; 7 nucleotides agree with TRBD1. The ends lost 1 base at V and 7 bases at J; junction bases unmatched: 9. There are 15 residues in the CDR3. Looked up from germline, CDR1 is SGHAT and CDR2 is FQNNGV.

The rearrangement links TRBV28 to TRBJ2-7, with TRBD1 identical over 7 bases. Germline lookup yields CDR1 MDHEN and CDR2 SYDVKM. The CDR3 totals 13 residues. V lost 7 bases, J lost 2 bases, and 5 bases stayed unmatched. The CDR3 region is CASKAGGPYEQYF. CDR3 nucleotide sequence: TGTGCCAGCAAGGCAGGGGGTCCCTACGAGCAGTACTTC.

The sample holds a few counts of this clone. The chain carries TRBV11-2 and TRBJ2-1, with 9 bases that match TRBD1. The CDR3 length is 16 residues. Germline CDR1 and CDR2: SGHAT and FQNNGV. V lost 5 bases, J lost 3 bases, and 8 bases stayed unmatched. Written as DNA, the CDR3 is TGTGCCAGCAGCGGAGCCGGGACAGGGCGCTACAATGAGCAGTTCTTC. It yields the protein CASSGAGTGRYNEQFF.

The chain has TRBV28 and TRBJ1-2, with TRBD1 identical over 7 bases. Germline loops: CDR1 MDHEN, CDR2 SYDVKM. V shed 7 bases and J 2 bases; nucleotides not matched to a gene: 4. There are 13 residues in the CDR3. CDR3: CASTIRGNYGYTF. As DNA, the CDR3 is TGTGCCAGCACCATCAGGGGGAACTATGGCTACACCTTC.

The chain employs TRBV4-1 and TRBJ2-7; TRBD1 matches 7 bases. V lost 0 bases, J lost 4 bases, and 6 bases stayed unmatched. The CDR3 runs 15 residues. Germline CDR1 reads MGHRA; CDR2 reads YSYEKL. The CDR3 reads CASSQDTGDAYEQYF. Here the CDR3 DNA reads TGCGCCAGCAGCCAAGATACAGGGGACGCTTACGAGCAGTACTTC.

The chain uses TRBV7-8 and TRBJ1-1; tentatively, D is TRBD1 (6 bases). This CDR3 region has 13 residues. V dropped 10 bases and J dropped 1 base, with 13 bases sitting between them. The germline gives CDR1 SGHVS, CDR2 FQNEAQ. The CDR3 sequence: CAITGRENTEAFF. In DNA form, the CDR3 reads TGTGCCATTACAGGGCGAGAGAACACTGAAGCTTTCTTT.

CDR3 in DNA: TGTGCCAGCAGTGATCCTAGCGTCGAGACCCAGTACTTC. Its translation: CASSDPSVETQYF. This chain joins TRBV25-1 and TRBJ2-5, with a weak D call TRBD2 (6 bases). Trimming removed 3 bases at V and 5 bases at J, with 10 bases between. There are 13 residues in the CDR3. Germline V gene lookup returns CDR1 MGHDK and CDR2 SYGVNS.

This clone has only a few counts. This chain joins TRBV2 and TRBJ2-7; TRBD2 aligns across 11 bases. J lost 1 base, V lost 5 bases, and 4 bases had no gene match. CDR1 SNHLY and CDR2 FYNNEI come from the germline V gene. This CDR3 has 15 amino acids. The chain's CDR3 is CASSRPSGGSYEQYF. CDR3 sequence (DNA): TGTGCCAGCAGTCGTCCTAGCGGGGGGTCCTACGAGCAGTACTTC.

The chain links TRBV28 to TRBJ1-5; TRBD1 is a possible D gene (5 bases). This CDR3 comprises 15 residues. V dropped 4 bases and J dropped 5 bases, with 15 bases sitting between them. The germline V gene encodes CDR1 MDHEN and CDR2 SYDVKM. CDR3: CASSSPSTAYQPQHF. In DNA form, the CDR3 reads TGTGCCAGCAGTTCCCCCTCGACAGCTTATCAGCCCCAGCATTTT.

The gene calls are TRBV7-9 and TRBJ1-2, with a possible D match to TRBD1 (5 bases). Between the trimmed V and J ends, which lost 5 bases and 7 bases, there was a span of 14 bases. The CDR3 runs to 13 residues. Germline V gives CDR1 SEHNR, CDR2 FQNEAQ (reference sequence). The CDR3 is CASSEREGSGYTF. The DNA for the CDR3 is TGTGCCAGCAGCGAGAGGGAGGGGTCTGGCTACACCTTC.

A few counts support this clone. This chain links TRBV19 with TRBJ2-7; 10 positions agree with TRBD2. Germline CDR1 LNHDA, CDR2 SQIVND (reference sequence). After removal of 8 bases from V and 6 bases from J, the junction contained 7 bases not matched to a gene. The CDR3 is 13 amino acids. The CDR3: CASRGLAGAEQYF. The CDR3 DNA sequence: TGTGCCAGTCGGGGGCTAGCGGGAGCCGAGCAGTACTTC.

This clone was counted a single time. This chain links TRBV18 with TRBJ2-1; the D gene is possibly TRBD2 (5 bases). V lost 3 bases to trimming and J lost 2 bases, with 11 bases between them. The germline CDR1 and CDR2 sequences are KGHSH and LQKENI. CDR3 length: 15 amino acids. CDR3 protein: CASSPERTAYNEQFF. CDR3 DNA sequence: TGTGCCAGCTCACCGGAGCGGACGGCCTACAATGAGCAGTTCTTC.

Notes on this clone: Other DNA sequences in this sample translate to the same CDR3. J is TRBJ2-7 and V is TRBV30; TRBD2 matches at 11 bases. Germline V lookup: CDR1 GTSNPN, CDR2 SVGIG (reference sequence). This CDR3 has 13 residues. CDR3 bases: TGTGCTTGTACTAGCGGGAGTGGAAACGAGCAGTACTTC. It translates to CACTSGSGNEQYF. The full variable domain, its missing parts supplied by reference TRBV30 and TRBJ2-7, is SQTIHQWPATLVQPVGSPLSLECTVEGTSNPNLYWYRQAAGRGLQLLFYSVGIGQISSEVPQNLSASRPQDRQFILSSKKLLLSDSGFYLCACTSGSGNEQYFGPGTRLTVT.

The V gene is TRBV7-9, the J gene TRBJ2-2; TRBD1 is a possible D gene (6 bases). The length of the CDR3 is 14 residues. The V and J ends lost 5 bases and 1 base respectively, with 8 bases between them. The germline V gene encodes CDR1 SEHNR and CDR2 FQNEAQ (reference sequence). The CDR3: CASSPGQNTGELFF. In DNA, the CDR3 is TGTGCCAGCAGCCCGGGACAGAACACCGGGGAGCTGTTTTTT. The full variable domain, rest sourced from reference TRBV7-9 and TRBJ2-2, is DTGVSQNPRHKITKRGQNVTFRCDPISEHNRLYWYRQTLGQGPEFLTYFQNEAQLEKSRLLSDRFSAERPKGSFSTLEIQRTEQGDSAMYLCASSPGQNTGELFFGEGSRLTVL.

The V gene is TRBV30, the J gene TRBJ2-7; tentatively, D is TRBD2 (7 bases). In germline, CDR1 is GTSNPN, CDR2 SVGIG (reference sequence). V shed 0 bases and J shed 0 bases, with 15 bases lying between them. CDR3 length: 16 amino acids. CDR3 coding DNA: TGTGCCTGGAGTGTAGGGGGGGCGGGAGACTCCTACGAGCAGTACTTC. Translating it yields CAWSVGGAGDSYEQYF.

The CDR3 bases are TGTGCCAGTACCTCGAGACTAGCGGGAGGGGACAGATACGCGTATTTT. Amino acids: CASTSRLAGGDRYAYF. The J gene is TRBJ2-3, the V gene TRBV19, with TRBD2 matching 14 bases. CDR3 length: 16 amino acids. Germline trimming cut 7 bases from V and 14 bases from J; bases unmatched to any gene: 17. Per the germline V gene, CDR1 is LNHDA and CDR2 is SQIVND (reference sequence). The variable domain in full, completed from reference TRBV19 and TRBJ2-3, reads DGGITQSPKYLFRKEGQNVTLSCEQNLNHDAMYWYRQDPGQGLRLIYYSQIVNDFQKGDIAEGYSVSREKKESFPLTVTSAQKNPTAFYLCASTSRLAGGDRYAYFGPGTRLTVL.

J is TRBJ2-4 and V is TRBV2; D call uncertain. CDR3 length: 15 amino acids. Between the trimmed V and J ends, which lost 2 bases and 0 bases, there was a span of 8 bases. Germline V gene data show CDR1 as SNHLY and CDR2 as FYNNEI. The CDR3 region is CASSERVVAKNIQYF. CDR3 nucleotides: TGTGCCAGCAGTGAACGGGTAGTAGCCAAAAACATTCAGTACTTC.

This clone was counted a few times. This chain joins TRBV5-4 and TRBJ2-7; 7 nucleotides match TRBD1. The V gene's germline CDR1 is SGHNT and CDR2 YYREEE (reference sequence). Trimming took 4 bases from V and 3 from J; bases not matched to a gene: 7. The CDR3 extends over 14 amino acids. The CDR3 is CASSNDRDDYEQYF. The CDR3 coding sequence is TGTGCCAGCAGCAACGACAGGGACGACTACGAGCAGTACTTC.

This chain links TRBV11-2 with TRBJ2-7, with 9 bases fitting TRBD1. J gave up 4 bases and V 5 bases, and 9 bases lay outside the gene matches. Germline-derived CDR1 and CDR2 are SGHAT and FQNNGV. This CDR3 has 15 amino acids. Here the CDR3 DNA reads TGTGCCAGCAGCACCACCGGGACAGGGACATACGAGCAGTACTTC. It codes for CASSTTGTGTYEQYF.

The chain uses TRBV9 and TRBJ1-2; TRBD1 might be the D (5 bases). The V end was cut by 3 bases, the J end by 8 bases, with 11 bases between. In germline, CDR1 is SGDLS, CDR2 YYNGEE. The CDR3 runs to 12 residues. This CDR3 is CASSDLGVGYTF. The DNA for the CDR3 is TGTGCCAGCAGCGACTTAGGGGTGGGCTACACCTTC.

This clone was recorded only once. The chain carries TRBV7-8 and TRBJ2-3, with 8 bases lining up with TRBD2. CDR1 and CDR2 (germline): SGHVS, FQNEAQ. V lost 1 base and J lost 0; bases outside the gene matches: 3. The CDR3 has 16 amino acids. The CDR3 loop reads CASSLGGGRSTDTQYF. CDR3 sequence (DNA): TGTGCCAGCAGCTTAGGAGGCGGGAGGAGCACAGATACGCAGTATTTT.

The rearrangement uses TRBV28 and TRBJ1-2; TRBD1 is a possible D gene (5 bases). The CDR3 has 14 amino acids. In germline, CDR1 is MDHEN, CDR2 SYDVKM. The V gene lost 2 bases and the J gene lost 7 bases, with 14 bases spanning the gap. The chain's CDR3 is CASSLTKGLSGYTF. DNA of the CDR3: TGTGCCAGCAGTTTAACAAAGGGGCTTAGTGGCTACACCTTC.

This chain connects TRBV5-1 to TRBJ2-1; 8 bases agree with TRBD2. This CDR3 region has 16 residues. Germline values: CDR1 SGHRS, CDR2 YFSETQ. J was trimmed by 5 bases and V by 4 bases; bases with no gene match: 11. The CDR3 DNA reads TGCGCCAGCAGCCCACAGGGAGCGGGGGTAGACAATGAGCAGTTCTTC. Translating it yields CASSPQGAGVDNEQFF.